These 5 T cell receptor beta chains share one sample of origin, sequenced in a study of blood T cell repertoires in COVID-19. Repertoires were generated with immunoSEQ multiplex PCR, while TCRdb's copy carries only in-frame clones and drops some. The table lists about 320,000 clones, more than 70% of them singletons. Sequencing input: peripheral blood. Receptor source: a woman aged 50 to 60 with acute or convalescent COVID-19.

The chain joins TRBV29-1 to TRBJ1-1, with no clear D. The germline CDR1 and CDR2 sequences are SQVTM and ANQGSEA. The V and J ends lost 6 bases and 7 bases respectively, with 18 bases between them. CDR3 length equals 13 residues. CDR3 residues: CSVDPSGRDEAFF. In DNA, the CDR3 is TGCAGCGTCGACCCCTCGGGGAGGGATGAAGCTTTCTTT.

The chain employs TRBV12-3 or TRBV12-4 and TRBJ1-1, with unresolved D. This CDR3 has 13 residues. The V gene lost 6 bases and the J gene lost 0 bases, with 8 bases spanning the gap. The CDR3 region is CASRSEMNTEAFF. As DNA, the CDR3 is TGTGCCAGCAGATCCGAGATGAACACTGAAGCTTTCTTT.

This clone was seen a single time. V usage is TRBV5-1 and J usage is TRBJ2-3, with 8 positions matching TRBD2. This CDR3 spans 15 amino acids. The germline V gene has CDR1 SGHRS and CDR2 YFSETQ. Losses at the gene ends were 5 bases for V and 5 bases for J; bases not matched to a gene: 10. The CDR3 loop is CASSKRGQGIDTQYF. In DNA, the CDR3 is TGCGCCAGCAGTAAGCGGGGGCAGGGTATAGATACGCAGTATTTT. The complete variable domain, with remaining parts taken from reference TRBV5-1 and TRBJ2-3, reads KAGVTQTPRYLIKTRGQQVTLSCSPISGHRSVSWYQQTPGQGLQFLFEYFSETQRNKGNFPGRFSGRQFSNSRSEMNVSTLELGDSALYLCASSKRGQGIDTQYFGPGTRLTVL.

This clone was counted only a few times. The chain links TRBV5-4 to TRBJ2-5, with 8 bases lining up with TRBD1. CDR3 length equals 13 residues. Germline CDR1 reads SGHNT; CDR2 reads YYREEE (reference sequence). The J segment lost 7 bases and the V segment lost 0 bases, leaving 2 bases of the junction unmatched. This CDR3 is CASSLAGQGTQYF. DNA of the CDR3: TGTGCCAGCAGCTTGGCCGGACAGGGGACCCAGTACTTC.

The J gene is TRBJ2-1, the V gene TRBV6-5; D is unclear. There are 16 residues in the CDR3. V lost 1 base, J lost 4 bases, and 14 bases lay in between. Germline lookup yields CDR1 MNHEY and CDR2 SVGAGI. Written as DNA, the CDR3 is TGTGCCAGCAGTTACTATCCCAGCGTCCGGTACAATGAGCAGTTCTTC. It specifies CASSYYPSVRYNEQFF.